This TCR beta chain was captured by sequencing in a study of cytomegalovirus exposure and HLA in healthy donors. From germline, CDR1 is MDHEN and CDR2 SYDVKM. CDR3 length: 14 amino acids. The V gene lost 4 bases and the J gene lost 1 base, with 10 bases spanning the gap. 60 Vbeta and 13 Jbeta primers were used in PCR. Profiling relied on immunoSEQ multiplex PCR, and the TCRdb table lists in-frame clones only, not all of them. Among under 130,000 clones listed, just under 80% were seen once. The chain is built from TRBV28 and TRBJ1-1; D may be TRBD1 (6 bases). Source material: PBMCs. This receptor was taken from a male donor in good health and CMV-seronegative. DNA of the CDR3: TGTGCCAGCAGTTCAGACAGGCAGAACACTGAAGCTTTCTTT. Its translation is CASSSDRQNTEAFF.